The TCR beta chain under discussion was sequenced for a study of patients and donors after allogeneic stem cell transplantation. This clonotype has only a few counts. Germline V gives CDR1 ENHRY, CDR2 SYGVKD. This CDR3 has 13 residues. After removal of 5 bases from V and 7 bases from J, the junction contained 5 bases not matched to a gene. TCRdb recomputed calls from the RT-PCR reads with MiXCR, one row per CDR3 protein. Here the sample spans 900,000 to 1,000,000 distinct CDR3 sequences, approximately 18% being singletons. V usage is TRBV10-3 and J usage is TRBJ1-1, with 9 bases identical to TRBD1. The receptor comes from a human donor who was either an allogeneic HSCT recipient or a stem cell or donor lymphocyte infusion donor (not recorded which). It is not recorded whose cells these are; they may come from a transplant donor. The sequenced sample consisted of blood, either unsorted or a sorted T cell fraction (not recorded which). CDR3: CAISYRGQDEAFF. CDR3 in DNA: TGTGCCATCAGTTACAGGGGGCAGGATGAAGCTTTCTTT.